A single sample is the source of the 21 T cell receptor beta chains below, sequenced in a study of tumor-infiltrating lymphocytes in primary liver carcinoma. The authors made TCR beta cDNA from about 500 ng total RNA with a constant-region primer. Modified slightly, ARM-PCR produced TCR beta libraries over three nested multiplex PCR rounds. Investigators reported that the first two PCR rounds, at 10 cycles each, used TRBV1-TRBV30 forward primers with a C-beta reverse primer. From the multiplex PCR reads, TCRdb called clonotypes with MiXCR, one entry per CDR3 protein. The sample carries about 180,000 distinct CDR3 sequences, over 50% recorded once. The authors took blood RNA from unsorted whole blood and also extracted germline DNA. Sequencing was performed on peripheral blood. These receptors were obtained from a man aged 35 to 55 with primary liver carcinoma and hepatitis B virus infection.

With regard to this clonotype: No conserved phenylalanine or tryptophan ends this CDR3, so it is likely a read error. Because the CDR3's place on the DNA is in doubt, the DNA is left out and the CDR3 is given as listed by TCRdb. The chain links TRBV5-1 to TRBJ2-5; the D call TRBD1 from the table was never checked on the DNA. Inclusive of both ends, the CDR3 amounts to 14 amino acids. Germline CDR1 is SGHRS and CDR2 is YFSETQ. The CDR3 reads CASSLPTGVEAQHL.

About this clonotype itself: Here the CDR3 omits its conserved ending phenylalanine or tryptophan, so a read error is the likely source. This chain uses TRBV7-9 with TRBJ2-3; D remains ambiguous. The CDR3 is 15 residues long. Between the trimmed V and J ends, which lost 5 bases and 1 base, there was a span of 13 bases. CDR1 and CDR2 (germline): SEHNR, FQNEAQ (reference sequence). CDR3 DNA sequence: TGTGCCAGCAGCCTCCCACCTGGGGGCACAGATACGCAGTATTAT. This encodes CASSLPPGGTDTQYY.

The V gene is TRBV28, the J gene TRBJ1-5, with D possibly being TRBD1 (5 bases). The CDR3 length is 15 residues. V shed 4 bases and J shed 3 bases, with 13 bases lying between them. From germline, CDR1 is MDHEN and CDR2 SYDVKM. CDR3 in DNA: TGTGCCAGCAGTTCGGGCTGGGGGGACAATCAGCCCCAGCATTTT. Amino acid sequence: CASSSGWGDNQPQHF.

The chain is built from TRBV12-3 or TRBV12-4 and TRBJ2-7; 11 positions match TRBD1. The CDR3 has 14 amino acids. Trimming removed 6 bases from V and 1 base from J; junction bases left unmatched: 2. The DNA for the CDR3 is TGTGCCAGCAGCGGGACAGGGGGATCCTACGAGCAGTACTTC. It specifies CASSGTGGSYEQYF.

The genes are TRBV11-2 and TRBJ2-7; TRBD1 is a possible D gene (6 bases). The V gene lost 5 bases and the J gene lost 2 bases, with 13 bases spanning the gap. Per the germline V gene, CDR1 is SGHAT and CDR2 is FQNNGV. CDR3 size: 14 residues. CDR3 in amino acids: CASSIFRGAYEQYF. The CDR3 DNA reads as TGTGCCAGCAGCATATTCAGGGGCGCCTACGAGCAGTACTTC.

Ten or more counts support this clonotype. The V call is TRBV11-2, the J call TRBJ1-1; possible D gene TRBD1, 5 bases. The CDR3 runs 14 residues. The germline CDR1 and CDR2 sequences are SGHAT and FQNNGV. Trimming left V 2 bases short and J 6 bases short, with 13 bases between. The CDR3 nucleotides are TGTGCCAGCAGCTTATGGTTGCAGGGATCTGAAGCTTTCTTT. Translating gives CASSLWLQGSEAFF.

Concerning this clonotype itself: A much more abundant neighbour one base away suggests this may be a read error. The V gene is TRBV29-1, the J gene TRBJ2-2; no firm D call. Trimming removed 7 bases at V and 1 base at J, with 10 bases between. The CDR3 loop spans 13 amino acids. Germline lookup yields CDR1 SQVTM and CDR2 ANQGSEA. The DNA for the CDR3 is TGCAGCGCCGAGGCAGGGAACACCGGGGAGCTGTTTTTT. Translated: CSAEAGNTGELFF.

The chain couples TRBV12-3 or TRBV12-4 to TRBJ2-1, with D maybe TRBD1 (6 bases). Trimming removed 5 bases from V and 4 bases from J, with 12 bases in between. CDR3 length equals 14 residues. CDR3 amino acids: CASSTEQGYNEQFF. The CDR3 DNA reads TGTGCCAGCAGTACGGAACAGGGTTACAATGAGCAGTTCTTC.

V and J are TRBV5-4 and TRBJ2-5, with D tentatively TRBD2 (6 bases). Germline-derived CDR1 and CDR2 are SGHNT and YYREEE (reference sequence). The V end lost 4 bases, the J end lost 2 bases, and 15 bases lay between the germline ends. The CDR3 is made up of 15 amino acids. CDR3 amino acids: CASSASLGGQETQYF. Here the CDR3 DNA reads TGTGCCAGCAGCGCCAGTCTGGGGGGTCAAGAGACCCAGTACTTC.

The V gene is TRBV30, the J gene TRBJ2-2, with 8 positions matching TRBD2. J was trimmed by 5 bases and V by 0 bases; bases with no gene match: 8. Germline CDR1 reads GTSNPN; CDR2 reads SVGIG (reference sequence). The CDR3 covers 16 residues. CDR3: CAWSVRRAGGTGELFF. In DNA form, the CDR3 reads TGTGCCTGGAGTGTACGTAGGGCGGGAGGAACCGGGGAGCTGTTTTTT.

This clonotype was detected a few times. A read error may be the cause here, since a much bigger clone is one base away. The chain carries TRBV11-2 and TRBJ2-7; possibly TRBD2 for D (6 bases). The V end was cut by 5 bases, the J end by 1 base, with 12 bases between. The CDR3 has 14 amino acids. Looked up from germline, CDR1 is SGHAT and CDR2 is FQNNGV. CDR3 sequence (DNA): TGTGCCAGCAGCCTCGGCGGGAAGTCCTACGAGCAGTACTTC. This encodes CASSLGGKSYEQYF.

In regard to this clonotype: One end of the junction fails to match germline, which may point to a read error. The rearrangement uses TRBV6-1 and TRBJ2-7; unclear D gene. The germline V gene has CDR1 MNHNS and CDR2 SASEGT. This CDR3 spans 12 amino acids. The CDR3 loop is CVSSGLFHEQYF. CDR3 DNA sequence: TGTGTCAGCAGTGGTCTATTCCACGAGCAGTACTTC.

Concerning this clonotype itself: A much larger clone is a single base away; this may be a read error. The rearrangement joins TRBV29-1 to TRBJ2-7; a weak D match, TRBD2 (7 bases). Germline CDR1 reads SQVTM; CDR2 reads ANQGSEA. The CDR3 consists of 17 residues. Trimming removed 4 bases at V and 2 bases at J, with 24 bases between. CDR3 region: CSVARGTCGRRAYEQYF. As DNA, the CDR3 is TGCAGCGTTGCAAGGGGGACTTGCGGGAGAAGGGCCTACGAGCAGTACTTC.

The chain recombines TRBV6-6 with TRBJ2-1; 13 bases map to TRBD2. V lost 5 bases and J lost 7; bases outside the gene matches: 11. Germline V gene sequence: CDR1 MNHNY, CDR2 SVGAGI (reference sequence). The CDR3 contains 17 residues. DNA for the CDR3: TGTGCCAGCAGTCCCATCCAAGGGACTAGCGGGAATAATGAGCAGTTCTTC. Residues: CASSPIQGTSGNNEQFF.

The chain recombines TRBV6-5 with TRBJ1-1; D not certain. The V and J ends lost 2 bases and 7 bases respectively, with 11 bases between them. The CDR3 length is 13 residues. Germline values: CDR1 MNHEY, CDR2 SVGAGI. DNA for the CDR3: TGTGCCAGCAGTTACCTGGGAGGAGATGAAGCTTTCTTT. Amino acids: CASSYLGGDEAFF.

The V and J genes are TRBV6-1 and TRBJ2-6; D may be TRBD1 or TRBD2 (5 bases each). Germline values: CDR1 MNHNS, CDR2 SASEGT. The CDR3 sequence is 16 residues long. V was pared by 6 bases and J by 2 bases, with 14 bases between. CDR3: CASRGDVTPGANVLTF. In DNA, the CDR3 is TGTGCCAGCAGGGGGGACGTTACTCCTGGGGCCAACGTCCTGACTTTC.

This chain connects TRBV7-9 to TRBJ2-1; TRBD2 matches at 11 bases. Germline lookup yields CDR1 SEHNR and CDR2 FQNEAQ (reference sequence). V lost 5 bases and J lost 2; bases outside the gene matches: 8. The CDR3 is made up of 17 amino acids. CDR3 bases: TGTGCCAGCAGCACACTAGCGGGAGCGGGAACCTACAATGAGCAGTTCTTC. This encodes CASSTLAGAGTYNEQFF.

In the case of this clonotype: Relative to the germline gene, one junction end is altered; a read error may explain this. The chain combines TRBV11-2 with TRBJ2-7, with a tentative D call TRBD1 (6 bases). The CDR3 consists of 18 residues. The V gene's germline CDR1 is SGHAT and CDR2 FQNNGV. CDR3: CASSGLAVFNGTSYEQYF. CDR3 nucleotide sequence: TGCGCCAGCAGCGGACTCGCGGTTTTTAACGGGACATCGTACGAGCAGTACTTC.

The table lists this clonotype with a few counts. V gene TRBV14 combines with J gene TRBJ2-3, with D tentatively TRBD2 (5 bases). The germline V and J ends were trimmed by 4 bases and 0 bases, with 14 bases remaining between them. CDR3 length: 16 residues. Germline V gene lookup returns CDR1 SGHDN and CDR2 FVKESK. CDR3 residues: CASSPRVARSTDTQYF. Written as DNA, the CDR3 is TGTGCCAGCAGCCCCCGGGTAGCGCGAAGCACAGATACGCAGTATTTT. Filled out from reference TRBV14 and TRBJ2-3, the complete variable domain reads EAGVTQFPSHSVIEKGQTVTLRCDPISGHDNLYWYRRVMGKEIKFLLHFVKESKQDESGMPNNRFLAERTGGTYSTLKVQPAELEDSGVYFCASSPRVARSTDTQYFGPGTRLTVL.

This chain connects TRBV5-6 to TRBJ2-7, with a tentative D call TRBD1 (5 bases). CDR1 SGHDT and CDR2 YYEEEE come from the germline V gene. V was clipped by 5 bases and J by 2 bases, with 17 bases between them. The CDR3 has 15 amino acids. Here the CDR3 reads CASSRTGSKAYEQYF. Here the CDR3 DNA reads TGTGCCAGCAGTCGTACAGGATCCAAGGCCTACGAGCAGTACTTC. Combining the CDR3 with reference TRBV5-6 and TRBJ2-7 gives the whole variable domain DAGVTQSPTHLIKTRGQQVTLRCSPKSGHDTVSWYQQALGQGPQFIFQYYEEEERQRGNFPDRFSGHQFPNYSSELNVNALLLGDSALYLCASSRTGSKAYEQYFGPGTRLTVT.

In its sample, this clonotype was seen a few times. CDR3 amino acids: CASSQGRQAYEQYF. CDR3 bases: TGCGCCAGCAGCCAAGGGAGGCAGGCCTACGAGCAGTACTTC. This rearrangement joins TRBV4-1 to TRBJ2-7, with D perhaps matching TRBD2 (5 bases). CDR3 size: 14 residues. CDR1 and CDR2 (germline): MGHRA, YSYEKL. Between the trimmed V and J ends, which lost 1 base and 2 bases, there was a span of 9 bases.